The clone carrying this T cell receptor beta chain was recorded at least ten times. Using RNA transcripts as the source, TCR beta CDR3 regions were amplified. During a first-round RT-PCR of the TCR CDR3, the HTBI primer set was used. TCRdb recomputed calls from the multiplex PCR reads with MiXCR, one row per CDR3 protein. The sample contains approximately 610,000 distinct CDR3 sequences, about 15% of which appear only once. Fresh peripheral blood, 7.5 to 10 ml of it, supplied the PBMCs. The record originates from a study of T cells in Graves' hyperthyroidism and ophthalmopathy. With 1 base removed from V and 2 bases from J, the gap between germline ends came to 6 bases. This CDR3 contains 13 residues. Germline values: CDR1 SGHVS, CDR2 FQNEAQ.

The TCR sequence derives from a woman in her 40s with Graves' ophthalmopathy. The sequenced sample was blood. The chain links TRBV7-8 to TRBJ2-7; D call uncertain. The DNA of the CDR3 is TGTGCCAGCAGCTTAGGGTTTACCTACGAGCAGTACTTC. Its translation is CASSLGFTYEQYF.